This T cell receptor (beta chain) was recovered during a study of T cells in tuberculosis. On the study more broadly: T cells were selected with CD1B tetramers loaded with glucose monomycolate. Study results and limitations: Some low-affinity tetramer-binding T cells may be absent from this sample.

Sorting used thawed, overnight-rested PBMC stained with anti-CD3, a viability dye and GMM-loaded CD1B tetramer. CD1B tetramers were loaded with Rhodococcus equi-derived C32 glucose monomycolate. Sequencing was performed with immunoSEQ multiplex PCR; in TCRdb, only in-frame clones are kept and a portion is missing. This table has about 88,000 clones, roughly 93% appearing once. J gave up 2 bases and V 5 bases, and 4 bases lay outside the gene matches. This CDR3 has 15 residues. Germline V gene sequence: CDR1 MNHNS, CDR2 SASEGT. V is TRBV6-1 and J is TRBJ2-2; 8 nucleotides line up with TRBD1. The source is an adult woman with latent tuberculosis. Sequencing used CD1b-GMM tetramer-negative cells sorted from PBMCs. DNA of the CDR3: TGTGCCAGCAGTTCCGGGACAGGTAACACCGGGGAGCTGTTTTTT. Residues: CASSSGTGNTGELFF.